A single sample gave rise to the 22 T cell receptor beta chains below, sequenced in a study of T-cell memory formation after mild COVID-19. TCRdb ran MiXCR on the 5' RACE reads and lists one entry per CDR3 protein. The sample yields around 310,000 distinct CDR3 sequences, roughly 13% seen once. The sequencing sample was made of PBMCs or a T cell subset sorted from them (not recorded which). The receptor source for this set is a man younger than 35 who had mild COVID-19 (a few samples of this study predate the infection). Cell type and time point are not known.

A word on this clonotype: The germline gene is not matched at one end of the junction; a read error may be the cause. The rearrangement links TRBV10-3 to TRBJ1-2; 7 positions match TRBD1. The germline V gene encodes CDR1 ENHRY and CDR2 SYGVKD. The CDR3 is made up of 16 amino acids. The CDR3 DNA sequence: TGTGCCATCAGTCCTACCTCCGGGACAGTTAACTGTGGCTACACCTTC. This encodes CAISPTSGTVNCGYTF.

The chain couples TRBV28 to TRBJ1-5, with D possibly TRBD1 on 5 matching bases. Trimming pared 10 bases from V and 10 bases from J, leaving 17 bases between. Germline loops: CDR1 MDHEN, CDR2 SYDVKM. CDR3 size: 12 residues. This CDR3 is CAIHSTGYPQHF. The CDR3 bases are TGTGCCATCCATTCTACAGGATACCCCCAGCATTTT.

This clonotype was recorded at least ten times. The genes are TRBV7-2 and TRBJ2-1; 8 nucleotides line up with TRBD2. The CDR3 runs to 14 residues. CDR1 and CDR2 (germline): SGHTA, FQGNSA. The V gene end was trimmed by 4 bases and the J gene end by 12 bases; junction bases not matched to a gene: 11. CDR3 sequence (DNA): TGTGCCAGCAGCTCGGTTGCTAGCGCGGGGGGGCAGTTCTTC. It translates to CASSSVASAGGQFF.

There are a few counts of this clonotype. V is TRBV20-1 and J is TRBJ2-5; D is ambiguous. Between the trimmed V and J ends, which lost 6 bases and 3 bases, there was a span of 5 bases. Per germline, CDR1 DFQATT and CDR2 SNEGSKA (reference sequence). The length of the CDR3 is 10 residues. The CDR3 loop reads CSAAEETQYF. The CDR3, as DNA: TGCAGTGCCGCAGAAGAGACCCAGTACTTC.

V usage is TRBV6-1 and J usage is TRBJ1-5; no clear D. V was trimmed by 5 bases and J by 9 bases, leaving 8 bases between them. CDR1 and CDR2 from the germline V gene are MNHNS and SASEGT. This CDR3 is 11 amino acids long. The CDR3 DNA is TGTGCCAGCAGTTGGCGGTGGCCCCAGCATTTT. It translates to CASSWRWPQHF.

This clonotype was seen only a few times. This rearrangement joins TRBV7-2 to TRBJ2-3; tentatively, D is TRBD1 or TRBD2 (5 bases each). CDR1 and CDR2 (germline): SGHTA, FQGNSA. With 1 base removed from V and 6 bases from J, the gap between germline ends came to 11 bases. The CDR3 is 14 amino acids. Here the CDR3 DNA reads TGTGCCAGCAGCTTAGAGCGGTGGGGGGATACGCAGTATTTT. Its translation: CASSLERWGDTQYF.

J is TRBJ2-3 and V is TRBV9, with 7 bases aligning to TRBD1. The germline V gene has CDR1 SGDLS and CDR2 YYNGEE. The CDR3 runs 16 residues. Germline trimming cut 0 bases from V and 4 bases from J; bases unmatched to any gene: 8. The CDR3 region is CASSVDRGRSADTQYF. For the CDR3, the DNA is TGTGCCAGCAGCGTAGATAGGGGGCGCTCCGCAGATACGCAGTATTTT.

This clonotype was detected only a few times. The V and J genes are TRBV4-1 and TRBJ2-7; D uncertain. Trimming cost V 0 bases and J 0 bases, with 6 bases left between them. The CDR3 has 14 residues. The germline gives CDR1 MGHRA, CDR2 YSYEKL. The DNA for the CDR3 is TGCGCCAGCAGCCAAGAGAGCAGCTCCTACGAGCAGTACGTC. Translation: CASSQESSSYEQYV.

The chain couples TRBV10-3 to TRBJ2-1, with 12 bases that match TRBD2. V lost 10 bases, J lost 6 bases, and 4 bases stayed unmatched. CDR1 ENHRY and CDR2 SYGVKD come from the germline V gene. This CDR3 spans 13 amino acids. Here the CDR3 reads CATGLAGTNEQFF. The CDR3 DNA follows: TGTGCCACCGGACTAGCGGGGACCAATGAGCAGTTCTTC.

This clonotype was picked up a small number of times. The V gene is TRBV10-3, the J gene TRBJ2-3, with D perhaps matching TRBD2 (6 bases). The germline gives CDR1 ENHRY, CDR2 SYGVKD. V was trimmed by 10 bases and J by 5 bases, leaving 10 bases between them. The CDR3 has 11 amino acids. The CDR3 region has the DNA TGTGCCACGGGGGTTGGAGATACGCAGTATTTT. It is translated as CATGVGDTQYF.

The chain links TRBV7-2 to TRBJ1-1; D is undetermined. Germline V CDR1 and CDR2: SGHTA, FQGNSA. This CDR3 is built from 15 residues. Deletions cut 5 bases from V and 4 bases from J, with 17 bases between. The CDR3 loop is CASSPRAGFGTEAFF. In nucleotides, the CDR3 is TGTGCCAGCAGCCCCCGTGCGGGGTTCGGCACTGAAGCTTTCTTT.

The V call is TRBV5-1, the J call TRBJ2-4, with 11 bases lining up with TRBD2. The germline V gene has CDR1 SGHRS and CDR2 YFSETQ. This CDR3 contains 18 residues. V dropped 3 bases and J dropped 0; count of bases not matched to a gene: 8. CDR3 in DNA: TGCGCCAGCAGCTCCGGGACTAGCGGTCCTTTAGCCAAAAACATTCAGTACTTC. Translated: CASSSGTSGPLAKNIQYF.

J is TRBJ2-7 and V is TRBV6-5; tentatively, D is TRBD1 or TRBD2 (5 bases each). V lost 2 bases, J lost 3 bases, and 20 bases lay in between. The germline gives CDR1 MNHEY, CDR2 SVGAGI. This CDR3 is 17 amino acids long. The CDR3 bases are TGTGCCAGCAGTTACGGGACCTGGGGCTTTCTGGTCTACGAGCAGTACTTC. Residues: CASSYGTWGFLVYEQYF.

The CDR3 DNA follows: TGTGCCAGCAGCTTGGTCAGGGGGCAGGTGGATGAAAAACTGTTTTTT. This gives the protein CASSLVRGQVDEKLFF. This sequence joins TRBV5-5 and TRBJ1-4, with TRBD1 matching over 8 bases. The CDR3 sequence is 16 residues long. Germline CDR1 and CDR2: SGHKS and YYEKEE (reference sequence). J gave up 6 bases and V 0 bases, and 7 bases lay outside the gene matches.

This sequence joins TRBV11-2 and TRBJ2-6; D unresolved. The CDR3 totals 17 residues. V dropped 6 bases and J dropped 2 bases, with 17 bases sitting between them. Germline-derived CDR1 and CDR2 are SGHAT and FQNNGV. The CDR3 region has the DNA TGTGCCAGCAGAAAGGAAGGTACCTCAACTGGGGCCAACGTCCTGACTTTC. Translating gives CASRKEGTSTGANVLTF.

This chain connects TRBV20-1 to TRBJ2-1, with 8 bases matching TRBD2. CDR3 length: 14 residues. V shed 6 bases and J 4 bases; nucleotides not matched to a gene: 8. Looked up from germline, CDR1 is DFQATT and CDR2 is SNEGSKA (reference sequence). This CDR3 reads CSARSRGVYNEQFF. The CDR3 DNA reads as TGCAGTGCCAGGTCGCGGGGGGTTTACAATGAGCAGTTCTTC.

The chain links TRBV5-4 to TRBJ1-1; TRBD1 aligns across 7 bases. There are 18 residues in the CDR3. The V gene's germline CDR1 is SGHNT and CDR2 YYREEE (reference sequence). Trimming cost V 0 bases and J 0 bases; bases outside gene matches: 11. The CDR3 region is CASSLGVVTGQLNTEAFF. As DNA, the CDR3 is TGTGCCAGCAGCTTGGGAGTGGTGACAGGGCAGCTGAACACTGAAGCTTTCTTT.

This clonotype turned up a few times. The chain links TRBV7-2 to TRBJ2-5; 11 positions agree with TRBD2. Germline V CDR1 and CDR2: SGHTA, FQGNSA. The junction had 8 bases not matched to a gene; V was cut back by 5 bases and J by 6 bases. The CDR3 contains 15 residues. The CDR3 coding sequence is TGTGCCAGCAGCCCAGGCCTAGCGGGGGGAAAGACCCAGTACTTC. It yields the protein CASSPGLAGGKTQYF.

This clonotype appeared many times. V is TRBV12-3 or TRBV12-4 and J is TRBJ1-2; 7 bases are shared with TRBD1. This CDR3 is built from 15 residues. The V and J ends lost 5 bases and 4 bases, in that order; junction bases with no gene match: 10. This chain's CDR3 is CASSTRQGGSYGYTF. In DNA form, the CDR3 reads TGTGCCAGCAGTACAAGACAGGGAGGTAGCTATGGCTACACCTTC.

This clonotype showed up many times. The J gene is TRBJ2-1, the V gene TRBV20-1, with D possibly being TRBD2 (5 bases). The CDR3 has 12 amino acids. V was pared by 6 bases and J by 0 bases, with 6 bases between. Germline V gene sequence: CDR1 DFQATT, CDR2 SNEGSKA (reference sequence). Written as DNA, the CDR3 is TGCAGTGCAACTAGCTCCTACAATGAGCAGTTCTTC. As protein: CSATSSYNEQFF.

This chain joins TRBV18 and TRBJ1-5; tentative D call: TRBD1 (5 bases). Deletions cut 3 bases from V and 5 bases from J, with 14 bases between. Germline V gene lookup returns CDR1 KGHSH and CDR2 LQKENI. The CDR3 totals 15 residues. CDR3 loop: CASSPGARGHQPQHF. The CDR3 DNA is TGTGCCAGCTCACCCGGAGCGAGGGGCCATCAGCCCCAGCATTTT.

This clonotype appeared a few times. J is TRBJ2-5 and V is TRBV6-6; TRBD1 aligns across 12 bases. CDR1 and CDR2 from the germline V gene are MNHNY and SVGAGI (reference sequence). Germline trimming cut 7 bases from V and 5 bases from J; bases unmatched to any gene: 5. This CDR3 is built from 14 residues. For the CDR3, the DNA is TGTGCCAGCAAGGGGACAGGGGGCTTGGAGACCCAGTACTTC. Translation gives CASKGTGGLETQYF.